The 5 T cell receptor beta chains listed next were all sequenced from one sample in a study of blood T cells in healthy people across ages. Alongside a J-beta primer mix, a sample-barcoded 5' primer served in a second PCR lasting roughly 6 to 11 cycles. MiXCR was run by TCRdb on the 5' RACE reads, yielding one entry per CDR3 protein. In the table there are around 780,000 distinct CDR3 sequences, approximately 60% of which are singletons. The sequencing input was blood. Receptors were obtained from a man aged 35-49 years in good health.

The chain has TRBV25-1 and TRBJ1-1; D is unclear. The V gene's germline CDR1 is MGHDK and CDR2 SYGVNS. This CDR3 contains 13 residues. Trimming pared 7 bases from V and 1 base from J, leaving 10 bases between. Written as DNA, the CDR3 is TGTGCCAGCATTGGGGTCGGGAACACTGAAGCTTTCTTT. Protein sequence: CASIGVGNTEAFF.

This chain connects TRBV10-2 to TRBJ1-2, with no clear D. Trimming shortened V by 8 bases and J by 6 bases, and 19 bases separated the two germline ends. The germline CDR1 and CDR2 sequences are WSHSY and SAAADI. The CDR3 is 14 amino acids. The CDR3 DNA reads as TGCGCCAGCTCGTCCGACGGGGTTTCTGATGGCTACACCTTC. Residues: CASSSDGVSDGYTF.

The gene calls are TRBV28 and TRBJ2-1; D remains unclear. There are 12 residues in the CDR3. Germline loops: CDR1 MDHEN, CDR2 SYDVKM. Trimming shortened V by 2 bases and J by 10 bases, and 9 bases separated the two germline ends. Here the CDR3 reads CASSLIPGEQFF. The CDR3 DNA is TGTGCCAGCAGTTTAATTCCGGGCGAGCAGTTCTTC.

The chain employs TRBV7-3 and TRBJ1-6; D might be TRBD1 (5 bases). The CDR3 covers 14 residues. CDR1 is SGHTA and CDR2 is FQGTGA in the germline V gene. V lost 2 bases to trimming and J lost 15 bases, with 17 bases between them. The CDR3 loop is CASSLGARGTNLHF. CDR3 bases: TGTGCCAGCAGCTTAGGGGCTCGCGGGACTAACCTCCACTTT.

V usage is TRBV4-3 and J usage is TRBJ2-7; 10 bases match TRBD2. After removal of 3 bases from V and 7 bases from J, the junction contained 9 bases not matched to a gene. Per the germline V gene, CDR1 is LGHNA and CDR2 is YSLEER. The CDR3 totals 15 residues. The CDR3 bases are TGCGCCAGCAGCCAGGCTAGCGGGAGATTCGGGGAGCAGTACTTC. It specifies CASSQASGRFGEQYF.